This passage covers 22 T cell receptor beta chains from one sample sequenced in a study of blood T cell repertoires in COVID-19. TCRdb keeps only in-frame clones here, not all; method: immunoSEQ multiplex PCR. This table holds fewer than 350,000 clones, approximately 88% found once. Sequencing was carried out using PBMCs or T cells enriched from blood (not recorded which). Source of these receptors: a woman aged 40-49 years who had recovered from COVID-19.

V usage is TRBV24-1 and J usage is TRBJ2-7; 8 bases are a match to TRBD1. Per the germline V gene, CDR1 is KGHDR and CDR2 is SFDVKD. The CDR3 runs to 20 residues. Trimming at V came to 0 bases and at J to 4 bases, leaving 19 bases not matched to a gene. CDR3 DNA sequence: TGTGCCACCAGTGATTTGGGGGTTACCTCCCCGGGACAGGCCCTGTACGAGCAGTACTTC. As protein: CATSDLGVTSPGQALYEQYF.

The chain combines TRBV1 with TRBJ2-2; the table's D call TRBD2 went unverified against the DNA. TRBV1 is deemed a pseudogene. The CDR3 is 16 residues long. CDR3 nucleotides: TGCACCAGCAGCCAAGCCCCTACTAGCAACACCGGGGAGCTGTTTTTT. Protein: CTSSQAPTSNTGELFF.

V gene TRBV7-2 combines with J gene TRBJ2-2; 11 bases align to TRBD2. The V gene's germline CDR1 is SGHTA and CDR2 FQGNSA. Trimming cost V 5 bases and J 7 bases; bases outside gene matches: 6. The CDR3 length is 15 residues. The CDR3 nucleotides read TGTGCCAGCAGCAGACTAGCGGGAAAGAGCGGGGAGCTGTTTTTT. Protein product: CASSRLAGKSGELFF.

J is TRBJ2-7 and V is TRBV30; 14 nucleotides align to TRBD2. J was trimmed by 2 bases and V by 1 base; bases with no gene match: 4. CDR1 and CDR2 from the germline V gene are GTSNPN and SVGIG (reference sequence). The CDR3 runs to 16 residues. CDR3 sequence (DNA): TGTGCCTGGAGTGGGACTAGCGGGAGGTTGACCTACGAGCAGTACTTC. Translated: CAWSGTSGRLTYEQYF. Based on the CDR3 plus reference TRBV30 and TRBJ2-7, the full variable domain is SQTIHQWPATLVQPVGSPLSLECTVEGTSNPNLYWYRQAAGRGLQLLFYSVGIGQISSEVPQNLSASRPQDRQFILSSKKLLLSDSGFYLCAWSGTSGRLTYEQYFGPGTRLTVT.

The chain carries TRBV6-2 or TRBV6-3 and TRBJ2-1, with D perhaps matching TRBD2 (6 bases). CDR1 is MNHEY and CDR2 is SVGEGT in the germline V gene. V dropped 5 bases and J dropped 0 bases, with 8 bases sitting between them. This CDR3 has 14 amino acids. Written as DNA, the CDR3 is TGTGCCAGCAGTGGAGGGAGCTCCTACAATGAGCAGTTCTTC. It specifies CASSGGSSYNEQFF.

This clone turned up a few times. V usage is TRBV11-2 and J usage is TRBJ2-3, with 10 nucleotides matching TRBD2. CDR1 and CDR2 (germline): SGHAT, FQNNGV. V dropped 2 bases and J dropped 4; count of bases not matched to a gene: 15. CDR3 size: 19 residues. Written as DNA, the CDR3 is TGTGCCAGCAGCTTATACAGGGGTAGCGGGAGGCATTCCTCAGATACGCAGTATTTT. Its protein is CASSLYRGSGRHSSDTQYF.

The genes are TRBV7-3 and TRBJ1-3; 7 positions agree with TRBD1. The V and J ends lost 0 bases and 0 bases, in that order; junction bases with no gene match: 5. CDR1 is SGHTA and CDR2 is FQGTGA in the germline V gene. There are 17 residues in the CDR3. CDR3 DNA: TGTGCCAGCAGCTTAACCGACAGGGCCCTCTCTGGAAACACCATATATTTT. Translation gives CASSLTDRALSGNTIYF.

The chain combines TRBV3-1 (or the pseudogene TRBV3-2) with TRBJ2-1, with a weak D call TRBD2 (5 bases). This CDR3 comprises 16 residues. The germline V gene encodes CDR1 LGHDT and CDR2 YNNKEL (reference sequence). The V end was cut by 2 bases, the J end by 5 bases, with 16 bases between. The CDR3 spells CASSQRTGPGDNEQFF. The DNA of the CDR3 is TGTGCCAGCAGCCAACGGACTGGCCCGGGCGACAATGAGCAGTTCTTC.

The gene calls are TRBV5-1 and TRBJ1-6, with TRBD1 matching 7 bases. The trim removed 0 bases at V and 5 bases at J, leaving 2 bases unmatched. Per germline, CDR1 SGHRS and CDR2 YFSETQ. The CDR3 consists of 15 residues. Here the CDR3 reads CASSLVGQNNSPLHF. In DNA, the CDR3 is TGCGCCAGCAGCTTGGTGGGACAGAATAATTCACCCCTCCACTTT. Combining the CDR3 with reference TRBV5-1 and TRBJ1-6 gives the whole variable domain KAGVTQTPRYLIKTRGQQVTLSCSPISGHRSVSWYQQTPGQGLQFLFEYFSETQRNKGNFPGRFSGRQFSNSRSEMNVSTLELGDSALYLCASSLVGQNNSPLHFGNGTRLTVT.

This chain joins TRBV6-5 and TRBJ2-7, with 9 bases that match TRBD1. Germline lookup yields CDR1 MNHEY and CDR2 SVGAGI. Trimming cost V 0 bases and J 7 bases; bases outside gene matches: 7. CDR3 length: 15 residues. The CDR3 nucleotides read TGTGCCAGCAGTTACTCGCGGACAGGGGTAAGGGAGCAGTACTTC. This encodes CASSYSRTGVREQYF.

V is TRBV27 and J is TRBJ2-7, with D tentatively TRBD2 (6 bases). The CDR3 loop spans 15 amino acids. The V gene's germline CDR1 is MNHEY and CDR2 SMNVEV (reference sequence). V was pared by 6 bases and J by 0 bases, with 15 bases between. Here the CDR3 DNA reads TGTGCCAGCAGCCGCGGTGCTAGCGACTCCTACGAGCAGTACTTC. It codes for CASSRGASDSYEQYF.

J is TRBJ2-4 and V is TRBV19, with 9 nucleotides matching TRBD1. From germline, CDR1 is LNHDA and CDR2 SQIVND (reference sequence). The J segment lost 5 bases and the V segment lost 5 bases, leaving 1 base of the junction unmatched. The CDR3 is 13 residues long. The CDR3 protein is CASSGDRENIQYF. The CDR3 nucleotides are TGTGCCAGTAGTGGGGACAGGGAAAACATTCAGTACTTC.

With regard to this clone: No DNA is shown, since the ends of the CDR3 on it are uncertain; the CDR3 is the one TCRdb lists. The chain recombines TRBV19 with TRBJ1-5; the DNA was not compared with TRBD1, the D call given in the table. Germline V gene sequence: CDR1 LNHDA, CDR2 SQIVND (reference sequence). The CDR3 extends over 15 residues, inclusive of both ends. CDR3 in amino acids: CASTSDRGGNQPQHF.

The chain recombines TRBV2 with TRBJ2-7; 7 bases line up with TRBD1. Germline CDR1 is SNHLY and CDR2 is FYNNEI. The V segment lost 5 bases and the J segment 3 bases; nucleotides outside the gene matches: 1. The CDR3 totals 12 residues. CDR3 nucleotides: TGTGCCAGCAGTACAGGGGACTACGAGCAGTACTTC. Protein sequence: CASSTGDYEQYF.

The chain carries TRBV18 and TRBJ2-1; no firm D call. The germline CDR1 and CDR2 sequences are KGHSH and LQKENI. The V gene lost 0 bases and the J gene lost 15 bases, with 12 bases spanning the gap. The CDR3 consists of 12 residues. CDR3 sequence (DNA): TGTGCCAGCTCACCACCGACTGCCCCAGCGTTCTTC. It encodes CASSPPTAPAFF.

V is TRBV19 and J is TRBJ2-1; maybe TRBD2 (5 bases). Per germline, CDR1 LNHDA and CDR2 SQIVND (reference sequence). Trimming left V 2 bases short and J 4 bases short, with 12 bases between. The CDR3 extends over 15 amino acids. CDR3 in amino acids: CASSIISGSYNEQFF. DNA of the CDR3: TGTGCCAGTAGTATAATCAGCGGTTCATACAATGAGCAGTTCTTC.

A word on this clone: Other DNA sequences in the same sample also yield this CDR3. The rearrangement joins TRBV27 to TRBJ1-5; perhaps TRBD1 as D (5 bases). CDR3 length: 15 amino acids. CDR1 and CDR2 from the germline V gene are MNHEY and SMNVEV (reference sequence). The V gene lost 6 bases and the J gene lost 0 bases, with 12 bases spanning the gap. CDR3 protein: CASSPTVNSNQPQHF. In DNA, the CDR3 is TGTGCCAGCAGCCCGACAGTCAATAGCAATCAGCCCCAGCATTTT.

The chain recombines TRBV7-2 with TRBJ1-5; TRBD1 aligns across 9 bases. The CDR3 is 15 amino acids. The trim removed 5 bases at V and 4 bases at J, leaving 6 bases unmatched. CDR1 SGHTA and CDR2 FQGNSA come from the germline V gene. The CDR3 DNA reads TGTGCCAGCAGCCCCGGGACAGGGAGAAATCAGCCCCAGCATTTT. This sequence encodes CASSPGTGRNQPQHF.

This chain uses TRBV27 with TRBJ1-1; 8 bases align to TRBD1. The CDR3 is 15 residues long. Germline V lookup: CDR1 MNHEY, CDR2 SMNVEV (reference sequence). The ends lost 7 bases at V and 0 bases at J; junction bases unmatched: 7. The CDR3 loop is CASKGQGLLNTEAFF. DNA for the CDR3: TGTGCCAGCAAAGGACAGGGATTGTTGAACACTGAAGCTTTCTTT.

This chain links TRBV12-3 or TRBV12-4 with TRBJ2-5; 7 bases match TRBD2. The CDR3 runs 13 residues. Trimming removed 6 bases from V and 4 bases from J; junction bases left unmatched: 5. The CDR3 DNA is TGTGCCAGCAGCCCGGGGAGGGCAGAGACCCAGTACTTC. Translated: CASSPGRAETQYF.

V is TRBV19 and J is TRBJ1-5; D gene ambiguous. V was trimmed by 7 bases and J by 9 bases, leaving 19 bases between them. The germline gives CDR1 LNHDA, CDR2 SQIVND (reference sequence). The CDR3 covers 14 residues. CDR3 nucleotides: TGTGCCAGTAACCCCTATCAGGCCCACAGGCCCCAGCATTTT. Translation gives CASNPYQAHRPQHF.

The chain links TRBV27 to TRBJ2-7, with D possibly TRBD1 on 6 matching bases. This CDR3 has 14 residues. The germline V gene has CDR1 MNHEY and CDR2 SMNVEV (reference sequence). Deletions cut 3 bases from V and 2 bases from J, with 11 bases between. The DNA for the CDR3 is TGTGCCAGCAGTTTTTCCAGGGGAACCTACGAGCAGTACTTC. Amino acid sequence: CASSFSRGTYEQYF.